This TCR beta chain was identified during a study of T cell clusters in autoimmune cytopenias (dated by TCRdb to the late 2010s). With respect to the entire study: The median TRB sequencing depth was roughly 56,000 reads per sample, and the median number of distinct TRB clonotypes was roughly 2,400 per sample. TRB and IGH repertoires from peripheral blood were sequenced in autoimmune cytopenia patients at active disease and during treatment follow-up, with healthy, CLL and autoimmune hepatitis controls included alongside. The study was designed to test whether a disease-specific immune repertoire signature usable as a blood-based biomarker is carried by autoimmune cytopenia patients.

Measured from the cysteine to the phenylalanine, the CDR3 is 14 residues long. No DNA is listed. CDR1 LNHDA and CDR2 SQIVND are derived from the germline V gene (reference sequence). General conclusions and limits of the study: The T cell clusters were defined only in silico, and the functional role of the clusters still needed to be validated experimentally. A lack of physiological T cell clusters in primary autoimmune cytopenia patients was suggested by GLIPH, as 51 clusters were found to be exclusive to healthy donors versus around 16 exclusive to patients. Roughly 2.9-fold more exclusive TRB clusters were observed in healthy donors than in active autoimmune hepatitis patients, consistent with an autoimmunity-wide signature. TRB repertoire shifts, with less even repertoires observed in secondary cytopenia and CLL, were mostly attributed to lymphoma bias rather than autoimmunity. The cluster-lack signature was not observed for secondary cytopenia versus CLL, as the signature was apparently masked by the dominant lymphoma-associated repertoire.

To amplify TRB rearrangements, a touch-down multiplex PCR protocol was run with the TRB-A and TRB-B primer pools combined in a single tube. Two consecutive PCR reactions with Phusion HS II polymerase added Illumina adapters and sample indices to the amplicons. The amplicons were purified from gel with the NucleoSpin Gel and PCR Clean-up kit, after which the amplicons were quantified by Qubit and checked for quality on an Agilent 2100 Bioanalyzer. Libraries were sequenced on an Illumina MiSeq using 600-cycle, single-indexed, paired-end runs. On the authors' methods: MiXCR version 2.1.12 with the default MiXCR reference library was used to align and assemble TRB reads. A clone was defined by each unique CDR3 nucleotide sequence, and the analysis included only productive sequences with two or more reads. Alpha-parameterized diversity profiles (alpha 0 to 5), including the Shannon (alpha 1) and Simpson (alpha 2) indices, were computed with an R script to assess repertoire diversity. Combinatorial TRB VJ usage was computed with the tcR package and compared between cohorts by principal component analysis with ade4. GLIPH was used to cluster TCRbeta CDR3s in pairs of cohorts matched for age and read depth, and a Wilcoxon test was used to compare cluster frequencies. The reads, reprocessed by TCRdb, yield one row per CDR3 protein sequence and no DNA. The V and J calls and clone size come from TCRdb's table, not from the authors' own analysis. This sample's table carries about 4,900 distinct CDR3 sequences. Roughly 18% of the sample comes from the top ten.

Frequency classes this clonotype as medium-sized (0.01 to 0.1%); no count is given. Its antigen has not been determined. For each sample, TRB amplification used around 260 ng of peripheral blood genomic DNA, equal to around 39,000 genome equivalents. Sequencing used peripheral blood. This receptor chain uses TRBV19 and TRBJ1-2; the TRBD1 assignment by TCRdb is unverifiable without DNA. This sequence was found in a human donor with an autoimmune cytopenia or autoimmune hepatitis (not recorded which). CDR3 sequence: CASTPGQGLYGYTF.